Shown below are 28 T cell receptor beta chains from a single sample sequenced in a study of T-cell memory formation after mild COVID-19 (dated by TCRdb to the early 2020s). Library generation was performed with 5' RACE. The sample was run on an Illumina NovaSeq 6000. TCRdb reworked the public reads: Q25 trimming with fastp, MiXCR clone assembly, productive beta chains retained. Each CDR3 protein appears once, grouped with its most common genes and DNA. The sample table contains approximately 260,000 distinct CDR3 sequences; only one count was recorded for roughly 17% of them. 22% of the sample rests with the top ten. Sequenced sample: PBMCs or a T cell subset sorted from them (not recorded which). Receptor source: a man aged 18 to 35 who had mild COVID-19 (a few samples of this study predate the infection). The sample titles of this study are shuffled in the database, so cell type and time point are left out; the donor was told from shared clones.

The sample holds a few counts of this clonotype. The CDR3 protein is CASITTGNSYNEQFF. CDR3 nucleotide sequence: TGTGCCAGCATCACGACGGGAAACTCCTACAATGAGCAGTTCTTC. This rearrangement joins TRBV11-2 to TRBJ2-1, with D perhaps matching TRBD2 (5 bases). Between the trimmed V and J ends, which lost 7 bases and 0 bases, there was a span of 13 bases. Germline CDR1 SGHAT, CDR2 FQNNGV. The length of the CDR3 is 15 residues. Supplemented by reference TRBV11-2 and TRBJ2-1, the full variable domain reads EAGVAQSPRYKIIEKRQSVAFWCNPISGHATLYWYQQILGQGPKLLIQFQNNGVVDDSQLPKDRFSAERLKGVDSTLKIQPAKLEDSAVYLCASITTGNSYNEQFFGPGTRLTVL.

Many counts were recorded for this clonotype. V and J are TRBV24-1 and TRBJ2-2; D is unresolved. CDR1 and CDR2 (germline): KGHDR, SFDVKD. V was cut by 4 bases and J by 1 base, with 15 bases left in between. The CDR3 sequence is 17 residues long. The CDR3 loop is CATSDSGWLRNTGELFF. The DNA of the CDR3 is TGTGCCACCAGTGACTCTGGGTGGCTTAGGAACACCGGGGAGCTGTTTTTT.

This clonotype was detected a few times. The CDR3 bases are TGTGCCAGCAAGCAGGGAAATCCCCAAGAGACCCAGTACTTC. Translating gives CASKQGNPQETQYF. The rearrangement joins TRBV2 to TRBJ2-5, with a weak D call TRBD1 (5 bases). V lost 7 bases to trimming and J lost 1 base, with 13 bases between them. The CDR3 is 14 residues long. Looked up from germline, CDR1 is SNHLY and CDR2 is FYNNEI.

The rearrangement uses TRBV6-6 and TRBJ1-2; weak D call: TRBD1 (6 bases). Trimming cost V 4 bases and J 2 bases, with 17 bases left between them. CDR3 length: 16 residues. Germline V gene sequence: CDR1 MNHNY, CDR2 SVGAGI (reference sequence). CDR3 nucleotide sequence: TGTGCCAGCAGTTCCCCCCTGGGGGGCCCGAACTATGGCTACACCTTC. This codes for CASSSPLGGPNYGYTF.

The chain carries TRBV7-8 and TRBJ2-1; 10 nucleotides line up with TRBD1. The CDR3 has 15 residues. The junction had 9 bases not matched to a gene; V was cut back by 5 bases and J by 8 bases. Germline loops: CDR1 SGHVS, CDR2 FQNEAQ. The CDR3 DNA sequence: TGTGCCAGCAGCACGGGACAGGGGCGGCTTCATGAGCAGTTCTTC. It encodes CASSTGQGRLHEQFF.

The chain combines TRBV6-6 with TRBJ2-7; 8 nucleotides match TRBD1. The germline CDR1 and CDR2 sequences are MNHNY and SVGAGI (reference sequence). CDR3 length: 15 amino acids. Trimming took 5 bases from V and 0 from J; bases not matched to a gene: 6. CDR3 DNA: TGTGCCAGCAGTAAACGACAGGGGAGCTCCTACGAGCAGTACGTC. This codes for CASSKRQGSSYEQYV.

This clonotype occurred once. The CDR3 sequence: CASSTGQATFVGATTYYLQETQYF. Here the CDR3 DNA reads TGTGCCAGCAGCACGGGACAGGCGACGTTTGTGGGCGCGACGACCTACTACCTTCAAGAGACCCAGTACTTC. The rearrangement uses TRBV21-1 and TRBJ2-5; TRBD1, the D gene given by the table, was not confirmed from the DNA. TRBV21-1 is classified as a pseudogene. The CDR3 runs to 24 residues.

This clonotype was detected ten times or more. The genes are TRBV20-1 and TRBJ2-7, with TRBD2 matching 10 bases. There are 12 residues in the CDR3. Germline V gives CDR1 DFQATT, CDR2 SNEGSKA (reference sequence). Trimming cost V 5 bases and J 5 bases; bases outside gene matches: 3. The CDR3 loop reads CSAPLAGDEQYF. The CDR3 DNA reads TGCAGTGCTCCTCTAGCGGGGGACGAGCAGTACTTC.

This clonotype came up a few times. V is TRBV7-2 and J is TRBJ2-7, with 12 bases fitting TRBD2. Trimming at V came to 5 bases and at J to 5 bases, leaving 7 bases not matched to a gene. The germline CDR1 and CDR2 sequences are SGHTA and FQGNSA. This CDR3 spans 15 amino acids. The CDR3 sequence: CASSPRLAGVDEQYF. Here the CDR3 DNA reads TGTGCCAGCAGCCCCCGACTAGCGGGGGTAGACGAGCAGTACTTC.

This clonotype was counted a few times. The CDR3 sequence: CASSPAGSPYNEQFF. CDR3 nucleotides: TGCGCCAGCAGCCCCGCGGGTTCCCCCTACAATGAGCAGTTCTTC. This chain connects TRBV10-2 to TRBJ2-1, with a possible D match to TRBD2 (5 bases). The CDR3 contains 15 residues. Germline CDR1 and CDR2: WSHSY and SAAADI. The V end lost 6 bases, the J end lost 2 bases, and 14 bases lay between the germline ends.

The rearrangement uses TRBV11-3 and TRBJ2-3, with D perhaps TRBD1 (6 bases). There are 12 residues in the CDR3. Trimming shortened V by 6 bases and J by 11 bases, and 15 bases separated the two germline ends. The germline V gene has CDR1 SGHNT and CDR2 YENEEA. CDR3 protein: CASSRRTEQQYF. CDR3 DNA sequence: TGTGCCAGCAGTCGCAGGACAGAACAGCAGTATTTT.

The V gene is TRBV4-1, the J gene TRBJ1-1; no firm D call. The CDR3 has 13 residues. Trimming took off 2 bases at V and 1 base at J, with 5 bases between the two ends. Germline V gene sequence: CDR1 MGHRA, CDR2 YSYEKL. CDR3 DNA: TGCGCCAGCAGCCAAACAGAGAACACTGAAGCTTTCTTT. Its translation: CASSQTENTEAFF.

This CDR3 reads CASSPRAAGGYTGELFF. The CDR3 DNA is TGTGCCAGCAGCCCCAGGGCGGCAGGGGGCTACACCGGGGAGCTGTTTTTT. The chain couples TRBV7-6 to TRBJ2-2; TRBD1 aligns across 8 bases. This CDR3 contains 17 residues. The V segment lost 5 bases and the J segment 3 bases; nucleotides outside the gene matches: 11. Per germline, CDR1 SGHVS and CDR2 FNYEAQ.

This clonotype was counted a few times. This rearrangement joins TRBV7-8 to TRBJ2-5; D unresolved. V was clipped by 0 bases and J by 4 bases, with 15 bases between them. Germline CDR1 and CDR2: SGHVS and FQNEAQ. This CDR3 contains 16 residues. The CDR3: CASSLAFRLVSETQYF. The CDR3 DNA is TGTGCCAGCAGCTTAGCGTTTCGGCTTGTTTCAGAGACCCAGTACTTC.

This sequence joins TRBV27 and TRBJ1-1; TRBD1 might be the D (5 bases). The germline CDR1 and CDR2 sequences are MNHEY and SMNVEV (reference sequence). This CDR3 has 12 residues. V dropped 3 bases and J dropped 7 bases, with 9 bases sitting between them. The CDR3 protein is CASSFLGGEAFF. Written as DNA, the CDR3 is TGTGCCAGCAGTTTTTTGGGGGGTGAAGCTTTCTTT.

The chain has TRBV5-1 and TRBJ2-5; D tentatively reads TRBD1 or TRBD2 (5 bases each). Germline values: CDR1 SGHRS, CDR2 YFSETQ. Trimming removed 7 bases from V and 2 bases from J, with 12 bases in between. The CDR3 totals 13 residues. The DNA of the CDR3 is TGCGCCAGCGGACCGGGACCACAAGAGACCCAGTACTTC. Its translation: CASGPGPQETQYF. The entire variable domain, with the rest obtained from reference TRBV5-1 and TRBJ2-5, is as follows: KAGVTQTPRYLIKTRGQQVTLSCSPISGHRSVSWYQQTPGQGLQFLFEYFSETQRNKGNFPGRFSGRQFSNSRSEMNVSTLELGDSALYLCASGPGPQETQYFGPGTRLLVL.

V is TRBV18 and J is TRBJ2-6; no clear D. This CDR3 comprises 14 residues. Looked up from germline, CDR1 is KGHSH and CDR2 is LQKENI. V lost 3 bases and J lost 0, with 3 bases in between. The CDR3 DNA follows: TGTGCCAGCTCACCCTTCTCTGGGGCCAACGTCCTGACTTTC. Translating it yields CASSPFSGANVLTF.

This clonotype was counted between two and nine times. This chain joins TRBV20-1 and TRBJ1-6; 7 nucleotides match TRBD1. The CDR3 consists of 14 residues. V shed 6 bases and J 7 bases; nucleotides not matched to a gene: 9. Germline V gene sequence: CDR1 DFQATT, CDR2 SNEGSKA (reference sequence). CDR3 residues: CSAQNRGGNSPLHF. The CDR3 nucleotides read TGCAGTGCACAGAACAGGGGAGGGAATTCACCCCTCCACTTT.

The chain couples TRBV6-6 to TRBJ2-3, with 8 bases lining up with TRBD2. Looked up from germline, CDR1 is MNHNY and CDR2 is SVGAGI (reference sequence). The CDR3 is 17 amino acids. The trim removed 0 bases at V and 6 bases at J, leaving 11 bases unmatched. In DNA form, the CDR3 reads TGTGCCAGCAGTTACTCCGGTGGTAGCGGGGTACAGGATACGCAGTATTTT. Its translation is CASSYSGGSGVQDTQYF.

This clonotype has more than one count but fewer than ten. Germline and junction disagree at one end, which may indicate a read error. V usage is TRBV6-5 and J usage is TRBJ2-2; D perhaps matches TRBD2 (7 bases). Germline CDR1 MNHEY, CDR2 SVGAGI. The CDR3 sequence is 18 residues long. DNA for the CDR3: TGTGCCAGCAGCCACATATTTGCGGGGGCTACGAACACCGGGCAGCTGTTTTTT. Its translation is CASSHIFAGATNTGQLFF.

Only a few counts were recorded for this clonotype. This chain links TRBV7-2 with TRBJ1-3; TRBD1 might be the D (5 bases). Trimming left V 1 base short and J 0 bases short, with 7 bases between. The CDR3 loop spans 15 amino acids. Germline-derived CDR1 and CDR2 are SGHTA and FQGNSA. The CDR3 region is CASSLGRGSGNTIYF. Here the CDR3 DNA reads TGTGCCAGCAGCTTAGGAAGGGGCTCTGGAAACACCATATATTTT.

This chain uses TRBV4-3 with TRBJ1-6; D might be TRBD1 (5 bases). Germline V CDR1 and CDR2: LGHNA, YSLEER. Trimming removed 3 bases from V and 14 bases from J, with 14 bases in between. The CDR3 has 13 amino acids. CDR3 sequence reads: CASSQDTRSALHF. CDR3 bases: TGCGCCAGCAGCCAGGACACACGAAGCGCCCTCCACTTT.

Details on this clonotype: The junction and the germline gene differ at one end; a read error may be behind it. V and J are TRBV6-2 or TRBV6-3 and TRBJ1-1, with D tentatively TRBD1 (5 bases). CDR3 size: 18 residues. Per germline, CDR1 MNHEY and CDR2 SVGEGT. The CDR3 here is CASSYSRVRSITNTEAFF. The CDR3 nucleotides read TGTGCCAGCAGCTACTCCAGGGTCAGGAGCATAACGAACACTGAAGCTTTCTTT.

This clonotype was counted only a few times. This CDR3 is CASSLYGTVGGYTF. For the CDR3, the DNA is TGTGCCAGCAGCCTATACGGGACAGTCGGCGGCTACACCTTC. The chain recombines TRBV7-9 with TRBJ1-2; 7 nucleotides agree with TRBD1. Germline-derived CDR1 and CDR2 are SEHNR and FQNEAQ (reference sequence). Trimming took 5 bases from V and 8 from J; bases not matched to a gene: 11. This CDR3 spans 14 amino acids. Looking up the rest from reference TRBV7-9 and TRBJ1-2 gives the full variable domain: DTGVSQNPRHKITKRGQNVTFRCDPISEHNRLYWYRQTLGQGPEFLTYFQNEAQLEKSRLLSDRFSAERPKGSFSTLEIQRTEQGDSAMYLCASSLYGTVGGYTFGSGTRLTVV.

This chain uses TRBV5-1 with TRBJ2-3; 10 positions agree with TRBD2. The germline CDR1 and CDR2 sequences are SGHRS and YFSETQ. This CDR3 is built from 16 residues. J was trimmed by 2 bases and V by 2 bases; bases with no gene match: 5. The CDR3 nucleotides read TGCGCCAGCAGCTTAGCGCTAGCGGGGGCCACAGATACGCAGTATTTT. Amino acid sequence: CASSLALAGATDTQYF.

This clonotype was seen a single time. The V gene is TRBV27, the J gene TRBJ2-7, with TRBD2 as a possible D gene (6 bases). This CDR3 contains 16 residues. Germline V gives CDR1 MNHEY, CDR2 SMNVEV (reference sequence). V was pared by 10 bases and J by 6 bases, with 28 bases between. CDR3 amino acids: CAIRRGRLERVGEQYF. For the CDR3, the DNA is TGTGCCATCAGGCGGGGACGACTAGAGAGGGTCGGCGAGCAGTACTTC.

This clonotype was counted a few times. This chain links TRBV5-1 with TRBJ2-7; D is tentatively TRBD1 or TRBD2 (5 bases each). Germline V gives CDR1 SGHRS, CDR2 YFSETQ. CDR3 length: 15 amino acids. The V end lost 4 bases, the J end lost 6 bases, and 20 bases lay between the germline ends. CDR3 protein: CASSQGTGRTSEQYV. In nucleotides, the CDR3 is TGCGCCAGCAGCCAAGGGACGGGCAGAACCAGCGAGCAGTACGTC.

This clonotype turned up a few times. This sequence joins TRBV7-2 and TRBJ1-1; D uncertain. This CDR3 spans 13 amino acids. The V and J ends lost 10 bases and 1 base respectively, with 13 bases between them. Germline lookup yields CDR1 SGHTA and CDR2 FQGNSA. CDR3 sequence reads: CANTLWGNTEAFF. In DNA, the CDR3 is TGTGCCAACACCTTGTGGGGGAACACTGAAGCTTTCTTT.